The 25 T cell receptor beta chains in this list originate from one sample, sequenced in a study of human T cells and chemical hapten exposure. TCRdb re-called the RACE reads with MiXCR, one entry per CDR3 protein. Here the sample spans under 60,000 distinct CDR3 sequences, approximately 9.6% being singletons. The time point denotes: pre-sensitization, week 0. Treatment: therapeutic diphenylcyclopropenone sensitization with weekly scalp DPC. Blood, whole and unfractionated, served as the source for total RNA extraction. This specimen was whole blood, taken in connection with sensitization to the hapten diphenylcyclopropenone (DPC). The source of these receptors is a woman in her twenties or thirties with alopecia areata. Some clones in this sample may be carry-over from other donors' samples.

This clonotype was detected only a few times. V usage is TRBV7-2 and J usage is TRBJ1-5; TRBD1 matches 8 bases. Germline V lookup: CDR1 SGHTA, CDR2 FQGNSA. The CDR3 consists of 15 residues. V gave up 3 bases and J gave up 4 bases; unmatched junction bases: 5. The CDR3 coding sequence is TGTGCCAGCAGCTTTACGGGGACAGGAAATCAGCCCCAGCATTTT. Encoded protein: CASSFTGTGNQPQHF.

This chain links TRBV4-3 with TRBJ1-3; D is possibly TRBD1 (5 bases). This CDR3 has 14 residues. The germline gives CDR1 LGHNA, CDR2 YSLEER. V was trimmed by 2 bases and J by 10 bases, leaving 15 bases between them. The CDR3 coding sequence is TGCGCCAGCAGCCAATCCCGACAGTTAGGGACCATATATTTT. This encodes CASSQSRQLGTIYF.

V usage is TRBV4-2 and J usage is TRBJ1-1; tentatively, D is TRBD1 (6 bases). V was pared by 1 base and J by 5 bases, with 14 bases between. Germline lookup yields CDR1 LGHNA and CDR2 YNFKEQ. CDR3 size: 15 residues. CDR3: CASSQGQEPMTEAFF. The CDR3 DNA reads TGTGCCAGCAGCCAAGGACAGGAGCCTATGACTGAAGCTTTCTTT.

This clonotype was observed at least ten times. The rearrangement links TRBV28 to TRBJ1-2; 7 positions agree with TRBD1. The V segment lost 2 bases and the J segment 6 bases; nucleotides outside the gene matches: 15. Germline values: CDR1 MDHEN, CDR2 SYDVKM. The CDR3 is made up of 17 amino acids. The DNA of the CDR3 is TGTGCCAGCAGTTTAGGGGTATCTTCCGGGACAGAGGATGGCTACACCTTC. Translation gives CASSLGVSSGTEDGYTF.

This clonotype was seen ten or more times. The rearrangement joins TRBV28 to TRBJ1-6; TRBD1 agrees at 9 bases. J lost 1 base, V lost 3 bases, and 4 bases had no gene match. Germline CDR1 reads MDHEN; CDR2 reads SYDVKM. The CDR3 length is 17 residues. CDR3 bases: TGTGCCAGCAGTTTTACAGGGGGCGCGTCCTATAATTCACCCCTCCACTTT. Its translation: CASSFTGGASYNSPLHF.

The genes are TRBV28 and TRBJ1-5; a possible D gene is TRBD1 (6 bases). The CDR3 is 14 residues long. V shed 7 bases and J shed 3 bases, with 13 bases lying between them. CDR1 is MDHEN and CDR2 is SYDVKM in the germline V gene. The CDR3 spells CASIQGRVNQPQHF. The CDR3 region has the DNA TGTGCCAGCATCCAGGGGAGGGTCAATCAGCCCCAGCATTTT.

The chain uses TRBV7-2 and TRBJ1-6; 10 nucleotides align to TRBD1. This CDR3 region has 14 residues. J was trimmed by 9 bases and V by 3 bases; bases with no gene match: 2. Germline V gives CDR1 SGHTA, CDR2 FQGNSA. The CDR3 spells CASSLTGGASPLHF. In nucleotides, the CDR3 is TGTGCCAGCAGCTTGACAGGGGGCGCTTCACCCCTCCACTTT.

This chain uses TRBV3-1 with TRBJ2-2; a possible D gene is TRBD1 (6 bases). Per germline, CDR1 LGHDT and CDR2 YNNKEL (reference sequence). V was trimmed by 3 bases and J by 0 bases, leaving 14 bases between them. There are 17 residues in the CDR3. The CDR3 sequence: CASSQQGFGANTGELFF. CDR3 nucleotide sequence: TGTGCCAGCAGCCAGCAGGGGTTTGGGGCGAACACCGGGGAGCTGTTTTTT.

A few counts support this clonotype. This chain links TRBV29-1 with TRBJ2-7; TRBD1 aligns across 7 bases. This CDR3 has 13 amino acids. Per the germline V gene, CDR1 is SQVTM and CDR2 is ANQGSEA. J gave up 6 bases and V 4 bases, and 9 bases lay outside the gene matches. The DNA of the CDR3 is TGCAGCGTTGTAACAGGGGCCTTGGGCGAGCAGTACTTC. Its translation: CSVVTGALGEQYF.

This clonotype occurred many times. The chain uses TRBV28 and TRBJ1-5; possible D gene TRBD1, 5 bases. Trimming removed 6 bases at V and 5 bases at J, with 14 bases between. The CDR3 sequence is 14 residues long. Germline CDR1 is MDHEN and CDR2 is SYDVKM. The CDR3 bases are TGTGCCAGCAGATTAAGGGGACGTCATCAGCCCCAGCATTTT. Amino acids: CASRLRGRHQPQHF.

This chain connects TRBV4-3 to TRBJ2-7, with D possibly matching TRBD1 (5 bases). CDR3 length equals 16 residues. The V end was cut by 0 bases, the J end by 0 bases, with 12 bases between. Germline V gene sequence: CDR1 LGHNA, CDR2 YSLEER. This CDR3 is CASSQDLAGNSYEQYF. DNA of the CDR3: TGCGCCAGCAGCCAAGATCTGGCAGGGAACTCCTACGAGCAGTACTTC.

In this sample, this clonotype turned up many times. The V gene is TRBV28, the J gene TRBJ1-5; no definite D call. Germline V lookup: CDR1 MDHEN, CDR2 SYDVKM. The V end lost 6 bases, the J end lost 7 bases, and 19 bases lay between the germline ends. This CDR3 is built from 15 residues. The CDR3 DNA follows: TGTGCCAGCAGCCAAATCGCGGGGTCGGGACAGCCCCAGCATTTT. Translation: CASSQIAGSGQPQHF.

There are a few counts of this clonotype. The chain links TRBV7-2 to TRBJ1-5; D not certain. The V gene's germline CDR1 is SGHTA and CDR2 FQGNSA. The V end lost 1 base, the J end lost 2 bases, and 9 bases lay between the germline ends. This CDR3 has 15 amino acids. CDR3 in DNA: TGTGCCAGCAGCTTAGAGGGTGGGGGCAATCAGCCCCAGCATTTT. The encoded protein is CASSLEGGGNQPQHF.

In its sample, this clonotype was seen a few times. The V and J genes are TRBV5-1 and TRBJ2-1; D is perhaps TRBD1 (6 bases). Trimming took off 2 bases at V and 4 bases at J, with 7 bases between the two ends. From germline, CDR1 is SGHRS and CDR2 YFSETQ. This CDR3 is 13 amino acids long. CDR3 DNA sequence: TGCGCCAGCAGCTTCGACAGGTACAATGAGCAGTTCTTC. Protein: CASSFDRYNEQFF.

This rearrangement joins TRBV5-6 to TRBJ2-5; 7 nucleotides match TRBD1. This CDR3 has 13 amino acids. Losses at the gene ends were 2 bases for V and 4 bases for J; bases not matched to a gene: 2. Looked up from germline, CDR1 is SGHDT and CDR2 is YYEEEE. This CDR3 is CASSLNRGETQYF. The DNA for the CDR3 is TGTGCCAGCAGCTTAAACAGGGGAGAGACCCAGTACTTC.

The chain couples TRBV5-1 to TRBJ1-6; TRBD1 aligns across 7 bases. With V trimmed by 6 bases and J by 4 bases, 4 bases remained unmatched. Per the germline V gene, CDR1 is SGHRS and CDR2 is YFSETQ. This CDR3 is 14 amino acids long. The CDR3: CASTGGEYNSPLHF. In DNA form, the CDR3 reads TGCGCCAGCACAGGGGGGGAATATAATTCACCCCTCCACTTT.

The chain joins TRBV12-5 to TRBJ2-7, with D possibly being TRBD1 or TRBD2 (5 bases each). This CDR3 contains 12 residues. In germline, CDR1 is LGHNT, CDR2 FRNRAP. Deletions cut 7 bases from V and 9 bases from J, with 16 bases between. The CDR3, as DNA: TGTGCTAGTGCCGAAGGGACCGATAGGCAGTACTTC. It specifies CASAEGTDRQYF.

This clonotype was seen a handful of times. CDR3 protein: CASSPRRNNEKLFF. The DNA of the CDR3 is TGTGCCAGCTCACCAAGACGGAATAATGAAAAACTGTTTTTT. The chain couples TRBV18 to TRBJ1-4; D ambiguous. This CDR3 has 14 amino acids. V was pared by 2 bases and J by 4 bases, with 8 bases between. From germline, CDR1 is KGHSH and CDR2 LQKENI.

This clonotype turned up a few times. The gene calls are TRBV5-1 and TRBJ2-5, with D perhaps TRBD2 (6 bases). Trimming cost V 0 bases and J 4 bases, with 19 bases left between them. The germline gives CDR1 SGHRS, CDR2 YFSETQ. This CDR3 is built from 17 residues. For the CDR3, the DNA is TGCGCCAGCAGCTTGGGGCTAGCGCGAACTGGGGGAGAGACCCAGTACTTC. Protein product: CASSLGLARTGGETQYF.

The V gene is TRBV6-2 or TRBV6-3, the J gene TRBJ2-3, with D tentatively TRBD2 (7 bases). V was cut by 7 bases and J by 2 bases, with 19 bases left in between. CDR1 and CDR2 from the germline V gene are MNHEY and SVGEGT. The CDR3 is 16 amino acids. In DNA, the CDR3 is TGTGCCAGCACGGCGGGGGCGTCCCGACTCACAGATACGCAGTATTTT. Protein product: CASTAGASRLTDTQYF.

This clonotype was counted at least ten times. The chain combines TRBV10-3 with TRBJ2-3; 7 bases agree with TRBD2. J gave up 0 bases and V 5 bases, and 5 bases lay outside the gene matches. This CDR3 region has 15 residues. Germline CDR1 and CDR2: ENHRY and SYGVKD. The DNA for the CDR3 is TGTGCCATCAGTCCTAGCGGAGCTAGCACAGATACGCAGTATTTT. Translated: CAISPSGASTDTQYF.

The genes are TRBV6-5 and TRBJ2-7; tentatively, D is TRBD2 (5 bases). The CDR3 length is 14 residues. The V end was cut by 6 bases, the J end by 4 bases, with 16 bases between. Germline CDR1 reads MNHEY; CDR2 reads SVGAGI. This CDR3 reads CASRDDRGGYEQYF. The DNA of the CDR3 is TGTGCCAGCAGGGATGATCGGGGTGGATACGAGCAGTACTTC.

V and J are TRBV20-1 and TRBJ2-1; weak D call: TRBD2 (6 bases). The CDR3 is 14 amino acids. The germline gives CDR1 DFQATT, CDR2 SNEGSKA (reference sequence). The V end was cut by 0 bases, the J end by 7 bases, with 13 bases between. The CDR3 here is CSARDEWRGNEQFF. For the CDR3, the DNA is TGCAGTGCTAGAGATGAGTGGCGGGGAAATGAGCAGTTCTTC.

This clonotype showed up just a few times. V and J are TRBV4-3 and TRBJ2-7; 10 nucleotides line up with TRBD2. Trimming removed 0 bases from V and 3 bases from J; junction bases left unmatched: 14. Germline CDR1 is LGHNA and CDR2 is YSLEER. This CDR3 region has 19 residues. CDR3 bases: TGCGCCAGCAGCCAAGATTTCACTAGCGGGGCGGGTGCGGTCTACGAGCAGTACTTC. This sequence encodes CASSQDFTSGAGAVYEQYF.

This clonotype appeared many times. The J gene is TRBJ2-7, the V gene TRBV7-9, with 7 bases aligning to TRBD1. CDR3 size: 16 residues. Losses at the gene ends were 5 bases for V and 3 bases for J; bases not matched to a gene: 13. Germline V gives CDR1 SEHNR, CDR2 FQNEAQ (reference sequence). The CDR3 loop is CASSPGQVHLNYEQYF. CDR3 coding DNA: TGTGCCAGCAGCCCCGGACAGGTACACTTAAACTACGAGCAGTACTTC.